This T cell receptor beta chain was recorded in a study of CD8 T cells in Susac syndrome. Study details: Within the sequenced Susac syndrome patient group, over 5 exhibited active disease and roughly 8 were in remission.

Germline CDR1 and CDR2: SGHVS and FQNEAQ. The CDR3 contains 16 residues. Unmatched junction bases numbered 3, after V lost 1 base and J lost 2 bases. Findings of the study overall: The study recognized that its TCR sequencing and HLA analysis covered a relatively small number of individuals.

Turning to this clonotype: Its specificity is not known.

Random hexamers were used to reverse transcribe an amount of roughly 0.5 to 1 ug RNA. TCRdb analysed the immunoSEQ multiplex PCR reads with MiXCR anew, one entry per CDR3 protein. The sample gives under 110,000 distinct CDR3 sequences, approximately 93% of which show up once; about 0.41% is in the top ten. This TCR was sampled from a human donor with Susac syndrome. Sequenced input: CD8+ T cells from PBMCs. The rearrangement links TRBV7-8 to TRBJ2-1; TRBD2 agrees at 9 bases. CDR3 protein: CASSLDGGGAYNEQFF. DNA of the CDR3: TGTGCCAGCAGCTTAGACGGCGGGGGGGCCTACAATGAGCAGTTCTTC.